This TCR beta chain was captured by sequencing in a study of technical replicates of blood from a handful of donors. The CDR3 contains 16 residues. Germline assignment: CDR1 SGHTS and CDR2 YDEGEE. Trimming shortened V by 0 bases and J by 0 bases, and 10 bases separated the two germline ends. This clone has just one count. Only in-frame clones appear in the TCRdb table, and some are missing; sequencing was by immunoSEQ multiplex PCR. This table holds more than 90,000 clones, 90% to 96% found once. J is TRBJ1-5 and V is TRBV5-8, with D unclear. The TCR sequence derives from a human donor in good health. The sample was T cells isolated from PBMCs. The CDR3 sequence: CASSLGRTNSNQPQHF. CDR3 coding DNA: TGTGCCAGCAGCTTGGGCAGGACTAATAGCAATCAGCCCCAGCATTTT. Complete variable domain (other parts from reference TRBV5-8 and TRBJ1-5): EAGVTQSPTHLIKTRGQQATLRCSPISGHTSVYWYQQALGLGLQFLLWYDEGEERNRGNFPPRFSGRQFPNYSSELNVNALELEDSALYLCASSLGRTNSNQPQHFGDGTRLSIL.